This T cell receptor beta chain was retrieved from a study of blood T cell repertoires in COVID-19. In the original analysis: Using reference gene primer amplification, nucleated cell counts were estimated. Sequenced by immunoSEQ multiplex PCR; TCRdb stores in-frame clones only, minus some. V, J and clone size derive from that table, while D and trimming were established from the DNA sequence. Here the sample spans 110,000 to 150,000 clones, around 91% being singletons. Trimming cost V 6 bases and J 5 bases; bases outside gene matches: 9. The CDR3 loop spans 15 amino acids. Germline CDR1 MNHNS, CDR2 SASEGT.

This chain uses TRBV6-1 with TRBJ2-5, with TRBD1 identical over 10 bases. The sequenced sample was peripheral blood. The TCR comes from a woman aged 55-69 years with active COVID-19. The CDR3 coding sequence is TGTGCCAGCAGCCACCCGGGACAGGGGACGGAGACCCAGTACTTC. Translating gives CASSHPGQGTETQYF.